Shown below are 15 T cell receptor beta chains from a single sample sequenced in a study of tissue T cells after allogeneic stem cell transplantation. This table comes from immunoSEQ multiplex PCR, and its TCRdb copy is limited to in-frame clones, with some not included. This sample has 3,000 to 4,000 clones, with about half found just once. Time point described: mouse harvest day 14 after allogeneic transplant. Mouse grafts combined 10^7 T-cell-depleted bone marrow cells with 10^6 splenic CD5+ T cells. Material: gut tissue. The receptors originated from a female BALB/c mouse given C57BL/6 T cells with graft-versus-host disease after an allogeneic hematopoietic cell transplant.

This clone has a single count. Here the gene names and germline are mouse. The read gets to within 1 residue of the CDR3 end, and the germline J gene fills in the rest. J is TRBJ1-1 and V is TRBV3; tentatively, D is TRBD1 (5 bases). The CDR3 consists of 13 residues. The V end was cut by 1 base, the J end by 4 bases, with 7 bases between. The germline CDR1 and CDR2 sequences are SNHLY and FYNGKV (reference sequence). CDR3 in amino acids: CASSLEGSTEVFF. Incomplete CDR3 DNA: TGTGCCAGCAGCTTAGAGGGGAGCACAGAAGTCTTC.

As concerns this clone: Each gene name is a mouse one. The CDR3 end lies 1 residue beyond the end of the read and is filled in from the germline J gene. This rearrangement joins TRBV26 to TRBJ2-1; D unclear. Germline V gene lookup returns CDR1 KGHPV and CDR2 FQNQEV (reference sequence). Trimming shortened V by 2 bases and J by 1 base, and 6 bases separated the two germline ends. The CDR3 has 14 amino acids. This CDR3 is CASSLEQNYAEQFF. The CDR3 bases that were read are TGTGCCAGCAGTCTGGAACAAAACTATGCTGAGCAGTTC.

Notes on this clone: The germline and genes are mouse ones. The covered CDR3 bases are TGTGCCAGCAGTCCTGGACAGGGTAATTCTGGAAATACGCTCTAT. This codes for CASSPGQGNSGNTLY. The complete CDR3 protein is CASSPGQGNSGNTLYF. This sequence joins TRBV26 and TRBJ1-3, with 8 positions matching TRBD1. The read falls 1 residue short of the CDR3 end, and the missing part is taken from the germline J gene. The germline V gene encodes CDR1 KGHPV and CDR2 FQNQEV (reference sequence). The CDR3 totals 16 residues. The V gene end was trimmed by 4 bases and the J gene end by 0 bases; junction bases not matched to a gene: 5.

A word on this clone: Mouse gene names and germline throughout. The read finishes 1 residue shy of the CDR3 end, and the germline J gene is used to complete it. The rearrangement uses TRBV26 and TRBJ1-2, with 7 bases fitting TRBD1. Germline assignment: CDR1 KGHPV and CDR2 FQNQEV (reference sequence). The CDR3 runs 13 residues. The ends lost 7 bases at V and 2 bases at J; junction bases unmatched: 4. CDR3 amino acids: CASILTGNSDYTF. CDR3 DNA (partial): TGTGCCAGCATCCTGACAGGGAACTCCGACTACACC.

Details on this clone: Genes here carry mouse names. The CDR3 DNA, read in part, is TGTGCCTGGAGTCTAAACAGGGTCACCGGGCAGCTCTAC. Protein: CAWSLNRVTGQLY. The full CDR3 protein is CAWSLNRVTGQLYF. The chain has TRBV31 and TRBJ2-2, with D tentatively TRBD1 (6 bases). The read ends 1 residue early relative to the CDR3; the germline J gene fills the gap. Trimming removed 0 bases from V and 4 bases from J, with 9 bases in between. CDR1 is GKSSPN and CDR2 is SITVG in the germline V gene. The CDR3 extends over 14 amino acids.

Turning to this clone: Gene names and germline match the mouse. The read terminates 1 residue ahead of where the CDR3 ends, so the germline J gene completes it. The V gene is TRBV3, the J gene TRBJ1-1, with D tentatively TRBD1 (5 bases). This CDR3 is 15 amino acids long. Germline-derived CDR1 and CDR2 are SNHLY and FYNGKV (reference sequence). Trimming took off 1 base at V and 0 bases at J, with 9 bases between the two ends. Here the CDR3 reads CASSLERGTNTEVFF. Incomplete CDR3 DNA: TGTGCCAGCAGCTTAGAGAGGGGAACAAACACAGAAGTCTTC.

Worth noting for this clone: No DNA is shown, since the ends of the CDR3 on it are uncertain; the CDR3 is the one TCRdb lists. Genes and germline are mouse. This CDR3 reads CSSSQWGWGASAETLYF. The rearrangement uses TRBV23 and TRBJ2-3; TRBD2 is taken as the D call from the table, unchecked against the DNA. Including both end residues, the CDR3 is 17 amino acids long. Germline CDR1 and CDR2: KGHTA and FQNQQP.

About this clone itself: Gene and germline names: mouse. Read sequence stops 1 residue before the CDR3 end, and the germline J gene provides the missing end. This chain links TRBV23 with TRBJ1-2; TRBD1, as called in the table, went unchecked against the DNA. From germline, CDR1 is KGHTA and CDR2 FQNQQP. The CDR3 has 13 residues. The DNA read from the CDR3 is TGCTCCAGCAGTCAACAGGCAAACTCCGACTACACC. Amino acid sequence: CSSSQQANSDYT. The complete CDR3 protein is CSSSQQANSDYTF. Complete variable domain (other parts from reference TRBV23 and TRBJ1-2): DAAVTQKPRYLIKMKGQEAEMKCIPEKGHTAVFWYQQKQSKELKFLIYFQNQQPLDQIDMVKERFSAVCPSSSLCSLGIRTCEAEDSALYLCSSSQQANSDYTFGSGTRLLVI.

About this clone: Gene and germline names: mouse. The read is 1 residue too short to cover the CDR3 end, so that end is filled in from the germline J gene. The chain employs TRBV26 and TRBJ2-2, with D maybe TRBD2 (7 bases). The CDR3 length is 13 residues. The ends were cut back, 6 bases at V and 4 bases at J, with 9 bases in the middle. In germline, CDR1 is KGHPV, CDR2 FQNQEV (reference sequence). This chain's CDR3 is CASRGGGTGQLYF. Incomplete CDR3 DNA: TGTGCCAGCAGGGGGGGCGGCACCGGGCAGCTCTAC.

This clone has a handful of counts. The germline and genes are mouse ones. The CDR3 is cut off 1 residue early in the read; its end comes from the germline J gene. The chain combines TRBV12-2 with TRBJ2-1; 10 nucleotides agree with TRBD2. CDR1 is SGHLS and CDR2 is HYDKME in the germline V gene. The V and J ends lost 2 bases and 0 bases, in that order; junction bases with no gene match: 6. The CDR3 spans 17 residues. The CDR3 here is CASSHDWGAPNYAEQFF. The DNA read from the CDR3 is TGTGCCAGCTCTCATGACTGGGGGGCCCCTAACTATGCTGAGCAGTTC. Full variable domain (outside the CDR3, taken from reference TRBV12-2 and TRBJ2-1): NSGVVQSPRYIIKGKGERSILKCIPISGHLSVAWYQQTQGQELKFFIQHYDKMERDKGNLPSRFSVQQFDDYHSEMNMSALELEDSAVYFCASSHDWGAPNYAEQFFGPGTRLTVL.

This clone was picked up a small number of times. Gene names denote mouse genes. The CDR3 extends 1 residue past the end of the read, so its final part is completed from the germline J gene. The chain combines TRBV12-1 with TRBJ2-4; D ambiguous. Deletions cut 0 bases from V and 1 base from J, with 7 bases between. CDR1 and CDR2 from the germline V gene are SGHSN and HYEKVE. The CDR3 consists of 14 residues. The CDR3 protein is CASSLDARQNTLYF. CDR3 bases read: TGTGCCAGCTCTCTCGACGCCCGTCAAAACACCTTGTAC.

As for this clone: The genes are named according to mouse. The read ends 1 residue shy of where the CDR3 ends; the end is completed using the germline J gene. V is TRBV19 and J is TRBJ2-4; D gene uncertain. The CDR3 runs to 13 residues. Germline CDR1 and CDR2: FNHDT and SITEND (reference sequence). V was shortened by 2 bases and J by 4 bases, with 8 bases between the two germline ends. CDR3 DNA (partial): TGTGCCAGCAGTATTAACCGGGAAAACACCTTGTAC. This codes for CASSINRENTLY. The entire CDR3 sequence reads CASSINRENTLYF.

The sample holds a few counts of this clone. The genes are named according to mouse. The CDR3 spells CASRTGGASERLFF. Partial CDR3 DNA: TGTGCCAGCAGGACAGGGGGCGCGAGCGAAAGATTATTT. V usage is TRBV13-1 and J usage is TRBJ1-4; TRBD1 aligns across 10 bases. The CDR3 end lies 1 residue beyond the end of the read and is filled in from the germline J gene. Germline-derived CDR1 and CDR2 are NSHNY and SYGAGN. Trimming at V came to 5 bases and at J to 7 bases, leaving 5 bases not matched to a gene. This CDR3 has 14 residues.

A word on this clone: Genes and germline are mouse. The read ends 1 residue early relative to the CDR3; the germline J gene fills the gap. This chain connects TRBV3 to TRBJ2-7, with 7 bases aligning to TRBD1. Germline lookup yields CDR1 SNHLY and CDR2 FYNGKV (reference sequence). V trimming: 3 bases; J trimming: 0 bases; junction bases outside the gene matches: 2. The CDR3 totals 14 residues. The covered CDR3 bases are TGTGCCAGCAGCTTGACAGGGAGCTCCTATGAACAGTAC. Translated, it gives CASSLTGSSYEQY. The entire CDR3 protein is CASSLTGSSYEQYF.

Remarks on this clone: Gene and germline names: mouse. Read sequence stops 1 residue before the CDR3 end, and the germline J gene provides the missing end. The chain combines TRBV26 with TRBJ1-1; D ambiguous. Between the trimmed V and J ends, which lost 3 bases and 0 bases, there was a span of 5 bases. The CDR3 contains 13 residues. Looked up from germline, CDR1 is KGHPV and CDR2 is FQNQEV (reference sequence). CDR3 amino acids: CASSLAPNTEVFF. CDR3 bases read: TGTGCCAGCAGTCTCGCACCAAACACAGAAGTCTTC. The full variable domain, its missing parts supplied by reference TRBV26 and TRBJ1-1, is NSKVIQTPRYLVKGQGQKAKMRCIPEKGHPVVFWYQQNKNNEFKFLINFQNQEVLQQIDMTEKRFSAECPSNSPCSLEIQSSEAGDSALYLCASSLAPNTEVFFGKGTRLTVV.